What follows are 5 T cell receptor beta chains derived from one specimen sequenced in a study of cytomegalovirus exposure and HLA in healthy donors. Vbeta (60) and Jbeta (13) primers were used in the PCR. The method was immunoSEQ multiplex PCR; TCRdb's version includes in-frame clones alone and lacks a portion of them. The data show about 160,000 clones, 70% to 90% seen once. The source material was PBMCs. Every receptor here comes from a man aged 18-30 years in good health and CMV-seropositive.

The chain links TRBV20-1 to TRBJ2-7, with a possible D match to TRBD2 (5 bases). V lost 2 bases to trimming and J lost 6 bases, with 8 bases between them. This CDR3 contains 11 residues. Germline CDR1 DFQATT, CDR2 SNEGSKA (reference sequence). The CDR3 here is CSARRDGEQYF. In DNA, the CDR3 is TGCAGTGCTAGACGGGATGGCGAGCAGTACTTC.

The V gene is TRBV6-6, the J gene TRBJ2-5, with a weak D call TRBD2 (6 bases). The CDR3 has 14 residues. Germline V gene sequence: CDR1 MNHNY, CDR2 SVGAGI (reference sequence). Trimming removed 4 bases from V and 5 bases from J, with 14 bases in between. CDR3 bases: TGTGCCAGCAGTTTGCACAGCCGGGGGGAGACCCAGTACTTC. Translation: CASSLHSRGETQYF.

The chain employs TRBV6-4 and TRBJ2-3; D remains ambiguous. V gave up 6 bases and J gave up 0 bases, with 10 bases separating them. The CDR3 is 14 amino acids. Germline V lookup: CDR1 MRHNA, CDR2 SNTAGT. Written as DNA, the CDR3 is TGTGCCAGCAGCGCCACGGTCAGCACAGATACGCAGTATTTT. Translated: CASSATVSTDTQYF.

The rearrangement uses TRBV14 and TRBJ1-3; 7 nucleotides line up with TRBD1. The germline CDR1 and CDR2 sequences are SGHDN and FVKESK. The J segment lost 4 bases and the V segment lost 8 bases, leaving 8 bases of the junction unmatched. This CDR3 has 14 residues. The CDR3 nucleotides are TGTGCCAGCGGGGCAGGGGGAACCGGAAACACCATATATTTT. This gives the protein CASGAGGTGNTIYF.

The CDR3: CASTLSYNSPLHF. CDR3 sequence (DNA): TGTGCCAGCACCCTTTCCTATAATTCACCCCTCCACTTT. The V gene is TRBV27, the J gene TRBJ1-6; D ambiguous. This CDR3 contains 13 residues. Trimming stripped 7 bases from V and 1 base from J, with 5 bases between. Germline CDR1 is MNHEY and CDR2 is SMNVEV (reference sequence).